The rows below give T cell receptor beta chains drawn from one sample of a study of Graves' ophthalmopathy and Graves' hyperthyroidism. Each CDR3 protein gets one entry after TCRdb re-called the multiplex PCR reads with MiXCR. The repertoire has some 240,000 distinct CDR3 sequences, less than 55% of them found once; the top ten carry around half. The sample taken for sequencing was peripheral blood. The receptors originated from an adult man with Graves' ophthalmopathy. Both conserved end residues are part of each CDR3. D genes are given only for firm matches. Expanded clones are given a class, and other clones once, few, many or no size at all.

>TRBJ2-7|NA|TRBV29-1|few
CSVEDRRGRFEQYF
TGCAGCGTTGAAGATCGCAGAGGAAGGTTCGAGCAGTACTTC
>TRBJ1-2|NA|TRBV20-1|NA
CSASVANYGYTF
TGCAGTGCTAGTGTGGCTAACTATGGCTACACCTTC
>TRBJ2-7|NA|TRBV9|NA
CASSYAGSEQYF
TGTGCCAGCAGTTATGCAGGGAGCGAGCAGTACTTC
>TRBJ2-7|TRBD1|TRBV5-1|few
CASNPRQGDEQYF
TGCGCCAGCAACCCTCGACAGGGCGACGAGCAGTACTTC
>TRBJ2-5|TRBD2|TRBV9|NA
CASSGGGRQETQYF
TGTGCCAGCAGCGGGGGGGGTCGTCAAGAGACCCAGTACTTC
>TRBJ1-3|NA|TRBV9|once
CASSVEASGNTIYF
TGCGCCAGCAGCGTAGAAGCGTCTGGAAACACCATATATTTT
>TRBJ2-7|NA|TRBV29-1|NA
CSVEDPGSGYEQYF
TGCAGCGTTGAAGATCCGGGCAGCGGCTACGAGCAGTACTTC
>TRBJ2-2|NA|TRBV12-3/TRBV12-4|many
CASSLGAGELFF
TGTGCCAGCAGTTTAGGGGCCGGGGAGCTGTTTTTT
>TRBJ2-6|NA|TRBV12-3/TRBV12-4|many
CASSFPGANVLTF
TGTGCCAGCAGTTTCCCTGGGGCCAACGTCCTGACTTTC
>TRBJ2-7|TRBD1|TRBV6-1|few
CASSEGTGATDELYF
TGTGCCAGCAGTGAAGGGACAGGGGCGACGGACGAGCTGTACTTC
>TRBJ2-7|TRBD1|TRBV29-1|many
CSVNGQGTDEQYF
TGCAGCGTCAACGGACAGGGGACGGACGAGCAGTACTTC
>TRBJ1-2|TRBD1|TRBV28|few
CASSFETGVIGYTF
TGTGCCAGCAGTTTCGAGACAGGGGTGATTGGCTACACCTTC
>TRBJ1-1|TRBD1|TRBV5-4|NA
CASSLQGAYTEAFF
TGTGCCAGCAGCTTACAGGGGGCGTACACTGAAGCTTTCTTT
>TRBJ2-7|NA|TRBV4-1|few
CASSEAGARGEQYF
TGCGCCAGCAGCGAGGCAGGGGCAAGGGGGGAGCAGTACTTC
>TRBJ2-7|NA|TRBV10-3|NA
CAIGGRGSYEQYF
TGTGCCATAGGGGGGAGAGGATCCTACGAGCAGTACTTC
>TRBJ2-7|TRBD2|TRBV20-1|NA
CSAVAGGYEQYF
TGCAGTGCCGTAGCGGGCGGCTACGAGCAGTACTTC
>TRBJ1-3|NA|TRBV29-1|few
CSGYLRGYSGNTIYF
TGCAGCGGATACCTCCGGGGCTACTCTGGAAACACCATATATTTT
>TRBJ2-5|TRBD1|TRBV7-6|many
CASSTPSGTGGTQYF
TGTGCCAGCAGCACACCAAGTGGGACAGGGGGCACCCAGTACTTC
>TRBJ2-5|TRBD1|TRBV29-1|NA
CSVVPQDRAFGTQYF
TGCAGCGTTGTACCCCAGGACAGGGCGTTCGGGACCCAGTACTTC
>TRBJ2-5|TRBD1|TRBV24-1|few
CATSLGTGQETQYF
TGTGCCACCAGCCTAGGGACAGGGCAAGAGACCCAGTACTTC
>TRBJ1-5|TRBD1|TRBV20-1|NA
CSARSGQGDQPQHF
TGCAGTGCTAGATCGGGACAGGGTGATCAGCCCCAGCATTTT
>TRBJ2-1|TRBD2|TRBV10-2|many
CASYGGANEQFF
TGCGCCAGTTACGGGGGGGCCAATGAGCAGTTCTTC
>TRBJ2-5|NA|TRBV5-1|NA
CASSLGAPQETQYF
TGCGCCAGCAGCTTGGGGGCCCCACAAGAGACCCAGTACTTC
>TRBJ2-5|TRBD1|TRBV20-1|NA
CSARDRVGTGEETQYF
TGCAGTGCTAGAGATCGCGTGGGGACAGGAGAAGAGACCCAGTACTTC
>TRBJ1-1|TRBD1|TRBV12-5|NA
CANAQTGATEAFF
TGTGCTAATGCTCAAACAGGGGCAACTGAAGCTTTCTTT
>TRBJ1-2|NA|TRBV11-2|many
CASSSTAYGYTF
TGTGCCAGCAGCTCGACGGCCTATGGCTACACCTTC
>TRBJ2-7|NA|TRBV29-1|NA
CSVAGDYEQYF
TGCAGCGTAGCAGGGGATTACGAGCAGTACTTC
>TRBJ2-3|NA|TRBV29-1|NA
CSVVASSSTDTQYF
TGCAGCGTTGTGGCGTCATCCTCCACAGATACGCAGTATTTT
>TRBJ2-7|NA|TRBV5-6|NA
CASREDSSYEQYF
TGTGCCAGCAGAGAGGACAGCTCCTACGAGCAGTACTTC
>TRBJ1-5|NA|TRBV7-2|NA
CASSLEAGDQPQHF
TGTGCCAGCAGCTTAGAGGCAGGGGATCAGCCCCAGCATTTT
>TRBJ1-5|TRBD1|TRBV15|NA
CATSRAGDRGLREQHF
TGTGCCACCAGCAGGGCCGGGGACAGGGGGCTACGGGAGCAGCATTTT
>TRBJ1-2|NA|TRBV5-1|NA
CASTTGDYGYTF
TGCGCCAGCACGACGGGGGACTATGGCTACACCTTC
>TRBJ1-2|NA|TRBV5-1|NA
CASSFQGTYGYTF
TGCGCCAGCAGCTTCCAGGGGACCTATGGCTACACCTTC
>TRBJ1-2|TRBD1|TRBV2|few
CASSFTGGVYGYTF
TGTGCCAGCAGTTTCACAGGGGGCGTCTATGGCTACACCTTC
>TRBJ2-6|TRBD1|TRBV5-1|few
CASSERDSLSGANVLTF
TGCGCCAGCAGCGAACGGGACAGCCTCTCTGGGGCCAACGTCCTGACTTTC
>TRBJ1-2|NA|TRBV3-1|NA
CASSQRGPYGYTF
TGTGCCAGCAGTCAGAGGGGCCCCTATGGCTACACCTTC
>TRBJ2-5|NA|TRBV2|NA
CASGTAQETQYF
TGTGCCAGCGGAACAGCCCAAGAGACCCAGTACTTC
>TRBJ2-2|NA|TRBV2|few
CASSASRTFANTGELFF
TGTGCCAGCAGTGCATCCCGGACGTTCGCGAACACCGGGGAGCTGTTTTTT
>TRBJ1-5|NA|TRBV2|NA
CASSGGGMGQPQHF
TGTGCCAGCAGCGGGGGAGGGATGGGGCAGCCCCAGCATTTT